The 24 T cell receptor beta chains presented below share a single source sample, sequenced in a study of T cells in localized non-small cell lung cancer. Sequencing was performed with immunoSEQ multiplex PCR; in TCRdb, only in-frame clones are kept and a portion is missing. The sample has tens of thousands of clones; 80% to 90% are singletons. This specimen was peripheral blood, taken before any cancer treatment. The receptors were sampled from a female donor older than 55 with stage I lung adenocarcinoma.

The chain links TRBV2 to TRBJ1-1; TRBD1 is a possible D gene (5 bases). This CDR3 is 14 amino acids long. V lost 6 bases to trimming and J lost 3 bases, with 14 bases between them. Germline V gene data show CDR1 as SNHLY and CDR2 as FYNNEI. The CDR3 nucleotides are TGTGCCAGCAGGATGGACAATCGCGACACTGAAGCTTTCTTT. Protein product: CASRMDNRDTEAFF.

This chain connects TRBV28 to TRBJ2-7, with D perhaps being TRBD1 or TRBD2 (5 bases each). The CDR3 extends over 11 amino acids. Trimming removed 10 bases at V and 2 bases at J, with 9 bases between. The germline gives CDR1 MDHEN, CDR2 SYDVKM. In DNA, the CDR3 is TGTGCCACGGGACGGACCTACGAGCAGTACTTC. Its protein is CATGRTYEQYF.

The CDR3 nucleotides are TGCGCCAGCAGCCCCACGGCAGGCAAGAACACTGAAGCTTTCTTT. Its translation: CASSPTAGKNTEAFF. The chain employs TRBV5-1 and TRBJ1-1; D unclear. The CDR3 covers 15 residues. Trimming removed 4 bases at V and 1 base at J, with 14 bases between. Germline CDR1 SGHRS, CDR2 YFSETQ.

This chain links TRBV27 with TRBJ1-6; D is possibly TRBD1 (6 bases). Trimming took off 4 bases at V and 14 bases at J, with 15 bases between the two ends. The CDR3 has 13 residues. Germline lookup yields CDR1 MNHEY and CDR2 SMNVEV (reference sequence). CDR3 sequence (DNA): TGTGCCAGCAGTTCGGACAGCGCTTCCACCCTCCACTTT. Translating gives CASSSDSASTLHF.

The gene calls are TRBV11-3 and TRBJ1-3, with D perhaps matching TRBD1 (6 bases). The CDR3 runs to 15 residues. The ends were cut back, 5 bases at V and 4 bases at J, with 15 bases in the middle. Germline loops: CDR1 SGHNT, CDR2 YENEEA. CDR3 DNA: TGTGCCAGCAGCCTGGGTACAGGGACCGGAAACACCATATATTTT. This encodes CASSLGTGTGNTIYF.

V is TRBV4-1 and J is TRBJ2-3, with D possibly being TRBD2 (7 bases). The V gene's germline CDR1 is MGHRA and CDR2 YSYEKL. This CDR3 contains 17 residues. V was trimmed by 0 bases and J by 4 bases, leaving 17 bases between them. The CDR3 sequence: CASSQEEGGGGSDTQYF. The CDR3, as DNA: TGCGCCAGCAGCCAAGAAGAAGGGGGGGGCGGATCAGATACGCAGTATTTT.

The chain's CDR3 is CASSEEWRTTYTF. The CDR3 nucleotides are TGTGCCAGCAGTGAAGAGTGGAGAACCACCTACACCTTC. The V gene is TRBV2, the J gene TRBJ1-2; D unclear. The CDR3 runs to 13 residues. Germline CDR1 and CDR2: SNHLY and FYNNEI. V was trimmed by 1 base and J by 10 bases, leaving 13 bases between them.

This chain uses TRBV5-1 with TRBJ1-3; D ambiguous. This CDR3 has 17 amino acids. V shed 0 bases and J shed 1 base, with 14 bases lying between them. Germline V CDR1 and CDR2: SGHRS, YFSETQ. CDR3 DNA sequence: TGCGCCAGCAGCTTGGGGGCGGACTCCCTTTCTGGAAACACCATATATTTT. Its protein is CASSLGADSLSGNTIYF.

V is TRBV6-6 and J is TRBJ1-4; D remains ambiguous. There are 11 residues in the CDR3. Trimming shortened V by 0 bases and J by 7 bases, and 0 bases separated the two germline ends. Germline lookup yields CDR1 MNHNY and CDR2 SVGAGI (reference sequence). CDR3 bases: TGTGCCAGCAGTTACTCTGAAAAACTGTTTTTT. This gives the protein CASSYSEKLFF.

This clone was seen a handful of times. The V gene is TRBV19, the J gene TRBJ1-5; 7 bases are a match to TRBD1. The CDR3 runs 13 residues. Germline V lookup: CDR1 LNHDA, CDR2 SQIVND (reference sequence). V lost 8 bases to trimming and J lost 1 base; unmatched junction nucleotides: 2. CDR3 bases: TGTGCCAGTCAGGGGGGGAGCAATCAGCCCCAGCATTTT. Translating it yields CASQGGSNQPQHF.

The chain uses TRBV11-2 and TRBJ2-3; the D is unclear. V lost 3 bases, J lost 2 bases, and 9 bases lay in between. This CDR3 region has 14 residues. Germline V CDR1 and CDR2: SGHAT, FQNNGV. CDR3 sequence (DNA): TGTGCCAGCAGCTTTGGGCAGTACACAGATACGCAGTATTTT. Amino acids: CASSFGQYTDTQYF.

The J gene is TRBJ2-1, the V gene TRBV30; no clear D. Trimming took off 5 bases at V and 5 bases at J, with 7 bases between the two ends. CDR3 length equals 11 residues. Germline V lookup: CDR1 GTSNPN, CDR2 SVGIG (reference sequence). The CDR3 DNA is TGTGCCTGGGACCAGGACAATGAGCAGTTCTTC. It encodes CAWDQDNEQFF.

The chain is built from TRBV5-4 and TRBJ2-2; 9 nucleotides align to TRBD1. There are 17 residues in the CDR3. Germline V gives CDR1 SGHNT, CDR2 YYREEE (reference sequence). Trimming removed 4 bases from V and 7 bases from J; junction bases left unmatched: 14. CDR3 amino acids: CASSPFGGQGDVGELFF. The CDR3 DNA sequence: TGTGCCAGCAGCCCATTTGGGGGACAGGGTGACGTCGGGGAGCTGTTTTTT.

This chain links TRBV10-2 with TRBJ1-5, with D possibly being TRBD1 (5 bases). Per germline, CDR1 WSHSY and CDR2 SAAADI. The CDR3 is 17 amino acids. Trimming took 0 bases from V and 3 from J, leaving 15 bases between them. CDR3: CASSESQGGGTNQPQHF. The CDR3 DNA is TGCGCCAGCAGTGAGTCCCAGGGCGGGGGGACCAATCAGCCCCAGCATTTT.

V gene TRBV27 combines with J gene TRBJ1-1; TRBD1 might be the D (5 bases). The CDR3 contains 14 residues. CDR1 and CDR2 (germline): MNHEY, SMNVEV (reference sequence). With 5 bases removed from V and 1 base from J, the gap between germline ends came to 11 bases. CDR3 in DNA: TGTGCCAGCAGTCGATCACAGGCGAACACTGAAGCTTTCTTT. This translates into CASSRSQANTEAFF.

This chain connects TRBV5-1 to TRBJ2-7; D remains unclear. Germline CDR1 and CDR2: SGHRS and YFSETQ. Trimming shortened V by 4 bases and J by 3 bases, and 14 bases separated the two germline ends. The CDR3 totals 14 residues. CDR3 coding DNA: TGCGCCAGCAGCCTCGGGCCGTCCCTCTACGAGCAGTACTTC. Translating it yields CASSLGPSLYEQYF.

This chain connects TRBV5-1 to TRBJ2-5, with TRBD2 matching over 10 bases. V was pared by 4 bases and J by 1 base, with 1 base of the junction left unmatched. The germline V gene has CDR1 SGHRS and CDR2 YFSETQ. The CDR3 contains 14 residues. The CDR3 here is CASSPSGGQETQYF. The CDR3 coding sequence is TGCGCCAGCAGCCCTAGCGGGGGCCAAGAGACCCAGTACTTC.

The chain employs TRBV2 and TRBJ1-1, with TRBD1 as a possible D gene (5 bases). V was cut by 8 bases and J by 0 bases, with 10 bases left in between. CDR1 SNHLY and CDR2 FYNNEI come from the germline V gene. This CDR3 has 13 residues. This CDR3 is CASGRAMNTEAFF. In DNA, the CDR3 is TGTGCCAGCGGCAGGGCAATGAACACTGAAGCTTTCTTT.

This rearrangement joins TRBV29-1 to TRBJ2-7, with 9 nucleotides matching TRBD2. With V trimmed by 7 bases and J by 4 bases, 14 bases remained unmatched. In germline, CDR1 is SQVTM, CDR2 ANQGSEA. The CDR3 has 15 amino acids. CDR3 residues: CSGRGTSLKPYEQYF. The CDR3 DNA reads TGCAGCGGAAGGGGGACTAGCCTTAAACCTTACGAGCAGTACTTC.

This clone has only one observation. This chain joins TRBV19 and TRBJ1-1; TRBD1 aligns across 8 bases. Trimming at V came to 2 bases and at J to 0 bases, leaving 2 bases not matched to a gene. The germline V gene has CDR1 LNHDA and CDR2 SQIVND (reference sequence). The length of the CDR3 is 15 residues. The CDR3 DNA sequence: TGTGCCAGTAGTATACAGGGGGCCTTGAACACTGAAGCTTTCTTT. This codes for CASSIQGALNTEAFF.

V usage is TRBV7-6 and J usage is TRBJ2-5, with D possibly TRBD2 on 6 matching bases. V lost 6 bases to trimming and J lost 1 base, with 15 bases between them. This CDR3 has 15 residues. Germline CDR1 and CDR2: SGHVS and FNYEAQ. The DNA for the CDR3 is TGTGCCAGCAGGGTGGATCGGCGGGGCCAAGAGACCCAGTACTTC. Amino acid sequence: CASRVDRRGQETQYF. Using reference TRBV7-6 and TRBJ2-5 for the parts outside the CDR3, the full variable domain is GAGVSQSPRYKVTKRGQDVALRCDPISGHVSLYWYRQALGQGPEFLTYFNYEAQQDKSGLPNDRFSAERPEGSISTLTIQRTEQRDSAMYRCASRVDRRGQETQYFGPGTRLLVL.

V usage is TRBV6-5 and J usage is TRBJ1-1; D gene ambiguous. The CDR3 has 12 residues. V lost 6 bases to trimming and J lost 2 bases, with 7 bases between them. The germline gives CDR1 MNHEY, CDR2 SVGAGI. The CDR3 nucleotides read TGTGCCAGCAGAGGGAGCAACACTGAAGCTTTCTTT. It encodes CASRGSNTEAFF.

This clone was seen a single time. This chain connects TRBV2 to TRBJ1-4, with D possibly TRBD1 on 6 matching bases. The germline CDR1 and CDR2 sequences are SNHLY and FYNNEI. The CDR3 loop spans 14 amino acids. V shed 2 bases and J shed 5 bases, with 9 bases lying between them. CDR3 DNA: TGTGCCAGCAGTGAACAGGGGAGGAATGAAAAACTGTTTTTT. Amino acid sequence: CASSEQGRNEKLFF.

V is TRBV6-1 and J is TRBJ2-5, with TRBD1 as a possible D gene (6 bases). This CDR3 has 11 residues. Trimming left V 7 bases short and J 14 bases short, with 17 bases between. In germline, CDR1 is MNHNS, CDR2 SASEGT. The CDR3 DNA sequence: TGTGCCAGCACGGTCGGTACAGGGTGCTACTTC. Its translation is CASTVGTGCYF.